The clone carrying this T cell receptor beta chain has ten or more counts. Its cognate antigen is unknown. As it was prepared, the TCRbeta library received unique molecular identifiers. Each CDR3 protein gets one entry after TCRdb re-called the PCR reads with MiXCR. The sample has roughly 200,000 distinct CDR3 sequences; 7.5% to 9.5% are singletons. The CDR3 consists of 17 residues. CDR1 and CDR2 (germline): SGHRS, YFSETQ. V was pared by 1 base and J by 2 bases, with 7 bases of the junction left unmatched. This sample is part of a study of T-cell reconstitution after alpha-beta-depleted transplantation in children. Study-wide results and limits: T cells produced anew were the main source of T-cell counts and diversity one year after transplant. Several hundred graft clones that had expanded were reportedly the source of alpha-beta T cells about two months after transplant. Day-60 TCRbeta diversity that was high in some patients was derived from surviving recipient T cells and thymic progenitors.

The chain links TRBV5-1 to TRBJ2-4, with 9 bases that match TRBD1. This TCR was recovered from a male patient aged 2-10 years who had a stem cell transplant for acute myeloid leukemia, so the T cells may come from the graft donor. Source: PBMCs, mostly from graft donor cells, taken 360 days after TCRalphabeta/CD19-depleted stem cell transplant. The CDR3 sequence: CASSLSRDRASKNIQYF. In DNA form, the CDR3 reads TGCGCCAGCAGCTTGTCCCGGGACAGGGCTTCCAAAAACATTCAGTACTTC.